Sequencing of this TCR beta chain was carried out in a study of T-cell memory formation after mild COVID-19. The study's findings and limits: The authors left the SARS-CoV-2 specificity of second-wave clones peaking on day 37 unconfirmed. Memory from before infection featured some responding clones, which suggests cross-reactive memory joined. Mostly located in CM and EM were contracting CD4+ clones, with contracting CD8+ clones located in EMRA.

The germline V gene encodes CDR1 MNHEY and CDR2 SVGAGI. Trimming removed 9 bases from V and 2 bases from J, with 11 bases in between. This CDR3 is 13 amino acids long. This clonotype showed up many times. The antigen is not known. Employing constant-segment primers, 5'RACE generated TCR alpha and TCR beta cDNA libraries bearing sample barcodes and UMIs. TCRdb re-derived calls from the 5' RACE reads in MiXCR, one entry per CDR3 protein. This sample yields 200,000 to 250,000 distinct CDR3 sequences, of which roughly 10% are seen a single time; around a fifth belongs to the top ten. V and J are TRBV6-5 and TRBJ2-1; weak D call: TRBD2 (7 bases). The specimen was PBMCs or a T cell subset sorted from them (not recorded which). This receptor was identified in a man in his late teens or twenties who had mild COVID-19 (a few samples of this study predate the infection). Cell type and time point are not known. The chain's CDR3 is CASRRGPYNEQFF. CDR3 nucleotide sequence: TGTGCCAGTCGGCGGGGGCCCTACAATGAGCAGTTCTTC.